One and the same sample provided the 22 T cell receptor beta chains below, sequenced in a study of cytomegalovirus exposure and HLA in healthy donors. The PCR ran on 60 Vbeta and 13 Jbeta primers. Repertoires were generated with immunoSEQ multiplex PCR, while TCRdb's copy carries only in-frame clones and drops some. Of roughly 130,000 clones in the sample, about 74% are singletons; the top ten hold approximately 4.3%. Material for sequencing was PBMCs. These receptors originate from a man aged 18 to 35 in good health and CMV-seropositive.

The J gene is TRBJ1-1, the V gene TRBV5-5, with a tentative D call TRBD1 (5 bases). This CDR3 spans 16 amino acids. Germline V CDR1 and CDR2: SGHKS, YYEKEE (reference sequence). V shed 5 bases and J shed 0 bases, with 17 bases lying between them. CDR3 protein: CASRPRGGIVNTEAFF. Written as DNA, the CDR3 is TGTGCCAGCAGGCCACGCGGGGGTATTGTGAACACTGAAGCTTTCTTT. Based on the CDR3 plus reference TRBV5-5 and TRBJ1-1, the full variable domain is DAGVTQSPTHLIKTRGQQVTLRCSPISGHKSVSWYQQVLGQGPQFIFQYYEKEERGRGNFPDRFSARQFPNYSSELNVNALLLGDSALYLCASRPRGGIVNTEAFFGQGTRLTVV.

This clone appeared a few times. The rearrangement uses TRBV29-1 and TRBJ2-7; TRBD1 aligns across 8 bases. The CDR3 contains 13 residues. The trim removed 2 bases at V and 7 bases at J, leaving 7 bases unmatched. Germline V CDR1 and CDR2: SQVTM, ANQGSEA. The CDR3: CSVEYQGAREQYF. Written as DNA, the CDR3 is TGCAGCGTTGAATACCAGGGGGCGCGGGAGCAGTACTTC.

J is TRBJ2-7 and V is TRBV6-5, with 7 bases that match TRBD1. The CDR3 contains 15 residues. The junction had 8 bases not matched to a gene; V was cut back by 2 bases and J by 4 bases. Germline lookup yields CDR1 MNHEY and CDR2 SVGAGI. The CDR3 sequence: CASSYGSTGAYEQYF. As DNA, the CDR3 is TGTGCCAGCAGTTACGGGTCAACAGGGGCGTACGAGCAGTACTTC.

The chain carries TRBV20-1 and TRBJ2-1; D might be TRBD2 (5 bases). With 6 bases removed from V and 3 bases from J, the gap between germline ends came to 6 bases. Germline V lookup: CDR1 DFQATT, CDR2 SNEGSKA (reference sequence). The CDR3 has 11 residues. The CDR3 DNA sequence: TGCAGTGCGGGAGACTACAATGAGCAGTTCTTC. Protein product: CSAGDYNEQFF.

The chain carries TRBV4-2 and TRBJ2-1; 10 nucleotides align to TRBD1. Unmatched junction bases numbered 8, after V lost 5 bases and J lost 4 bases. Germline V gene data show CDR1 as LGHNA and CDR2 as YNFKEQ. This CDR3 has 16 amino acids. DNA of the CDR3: TGTGCCAGCAGCGTGCGCCGGGACAGGGGATACAATGAGCAGTTCTTC. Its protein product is CASSVRRDRGYNEQFF.

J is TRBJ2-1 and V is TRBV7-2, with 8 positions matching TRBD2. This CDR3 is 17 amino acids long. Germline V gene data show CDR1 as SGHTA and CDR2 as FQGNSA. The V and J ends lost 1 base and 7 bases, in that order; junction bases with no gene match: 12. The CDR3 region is CASSLGRRRGVGNEQFF. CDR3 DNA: TGTGCCAGCAGCTTAGGAAGGAGGCGGGGGGTGGGGAATGAGCAGTTCTTC.

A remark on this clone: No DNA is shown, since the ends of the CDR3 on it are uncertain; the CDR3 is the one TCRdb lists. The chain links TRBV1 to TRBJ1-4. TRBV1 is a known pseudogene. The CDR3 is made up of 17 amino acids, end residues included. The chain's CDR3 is CTSSQSRVGGGNEKLFF.

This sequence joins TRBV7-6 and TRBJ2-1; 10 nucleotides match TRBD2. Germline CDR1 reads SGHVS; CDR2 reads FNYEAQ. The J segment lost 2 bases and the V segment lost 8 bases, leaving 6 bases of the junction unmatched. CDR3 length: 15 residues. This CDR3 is CASRPLAGAYNEQFF. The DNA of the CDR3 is TGTGCCAGCCGACCTCTAGCGGGGGCCTACAATGAGCAGTTCTTC.

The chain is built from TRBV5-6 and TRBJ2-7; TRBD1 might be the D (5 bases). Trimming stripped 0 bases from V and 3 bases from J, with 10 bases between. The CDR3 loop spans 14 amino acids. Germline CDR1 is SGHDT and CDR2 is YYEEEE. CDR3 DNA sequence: TGTGCCAGCAGCTTGGGGCTCCAGGGCTACGAGCAGTACTTC. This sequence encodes CASSLGLQGYEQYF.

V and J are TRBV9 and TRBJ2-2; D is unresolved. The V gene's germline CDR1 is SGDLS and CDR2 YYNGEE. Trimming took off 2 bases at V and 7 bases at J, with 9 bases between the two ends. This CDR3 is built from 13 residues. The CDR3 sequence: CASSVPLGGELFF. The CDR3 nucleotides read TGTGCCAGCAGCGTCCCCCTCGGCGGGGAGCTGTTTTTT.

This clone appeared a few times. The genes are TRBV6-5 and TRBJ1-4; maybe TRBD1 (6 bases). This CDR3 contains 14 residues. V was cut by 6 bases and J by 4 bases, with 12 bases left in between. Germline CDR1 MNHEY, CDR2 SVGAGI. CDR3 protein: CASRAQGNNEKLFF. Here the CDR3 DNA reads TGTGCCAGCAGAGCGCAGGGGAATAATGAAAAACTGTTTTTT.

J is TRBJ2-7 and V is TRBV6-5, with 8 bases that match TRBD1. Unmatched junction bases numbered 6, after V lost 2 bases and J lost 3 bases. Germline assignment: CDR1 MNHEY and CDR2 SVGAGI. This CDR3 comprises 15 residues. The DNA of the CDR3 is TGTGCCAGCAGTTACGGGGCAGGGGGCTTCTACGAGCAGTACTTC. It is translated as CASSYGAGGFYEQYF.

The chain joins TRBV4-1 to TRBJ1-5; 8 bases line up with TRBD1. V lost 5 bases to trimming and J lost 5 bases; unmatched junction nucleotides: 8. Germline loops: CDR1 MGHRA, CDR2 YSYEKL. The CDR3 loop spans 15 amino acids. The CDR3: CASSEPDREHQPQHF. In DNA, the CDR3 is TGCGCCAGCAGCGAACCGGACAGGGAACATCAGCCCCAGCATTTT.

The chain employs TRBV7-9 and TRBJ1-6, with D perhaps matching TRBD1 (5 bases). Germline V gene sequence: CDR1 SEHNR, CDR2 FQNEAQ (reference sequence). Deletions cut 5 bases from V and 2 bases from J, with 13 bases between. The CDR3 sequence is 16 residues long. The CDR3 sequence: CASSLEGTAYNSPLHF. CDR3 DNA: TGTGCCAGCAGCCTAGAGGGGACTGCCTATAATTCACCCCTCCACTTT.

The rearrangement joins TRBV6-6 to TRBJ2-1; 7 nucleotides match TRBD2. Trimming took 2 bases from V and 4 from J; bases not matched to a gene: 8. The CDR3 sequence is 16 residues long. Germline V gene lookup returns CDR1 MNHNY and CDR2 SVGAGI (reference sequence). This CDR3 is CASSYGIGRSYNEQFF. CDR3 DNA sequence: TGTGCCAGCAGTTACGGAATCGGGAGGTCTTACAATGAGCAGTTCTTC.

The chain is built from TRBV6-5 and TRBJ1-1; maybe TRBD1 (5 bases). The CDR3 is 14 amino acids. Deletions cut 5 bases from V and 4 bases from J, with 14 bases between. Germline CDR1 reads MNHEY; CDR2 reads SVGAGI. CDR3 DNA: TGTGCCAGCAGTCGCGGGGGGTTTGGCACTGAAGCTTTCTTT. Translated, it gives CASSRGGFGTEAFF.

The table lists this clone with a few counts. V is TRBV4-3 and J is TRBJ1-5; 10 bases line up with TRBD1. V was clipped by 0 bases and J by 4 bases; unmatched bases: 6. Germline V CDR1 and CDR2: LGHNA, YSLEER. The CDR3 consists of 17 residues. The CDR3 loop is CASSQEIGTGDNQPQHF. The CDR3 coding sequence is TGCGCCAGCAGCCAAGAAATTGGGACAGGGGATAATCAGCCCCAGCATTTT.

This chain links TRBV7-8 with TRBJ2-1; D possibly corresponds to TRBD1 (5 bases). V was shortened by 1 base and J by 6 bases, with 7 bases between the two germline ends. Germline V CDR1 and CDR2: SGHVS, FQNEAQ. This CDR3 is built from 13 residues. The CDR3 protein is CASSLGRANEQFF. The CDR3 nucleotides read TGTGCCAGCAGCTTAGGCAGGGCCAATGAGCAGTTCTTC.

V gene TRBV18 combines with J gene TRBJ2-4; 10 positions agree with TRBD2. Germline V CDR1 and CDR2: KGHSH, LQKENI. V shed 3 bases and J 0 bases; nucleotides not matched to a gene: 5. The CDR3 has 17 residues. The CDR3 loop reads CASSPASGRVAKNIQYF. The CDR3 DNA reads TGTGCCAGCTCACCGGCTAGCGGGAGAGTAGCCAAAAACATTCAGTACTTC. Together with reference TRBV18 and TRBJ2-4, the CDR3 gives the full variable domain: NAGVMQNPRHLVRRRGQEARLRCSPMKGHSHVYWYRQLPEEGLKFMVYLQKENIIDESGMPKERFSAEFPKEGPSILRIQQVVRGDSAAYFCASSPASGRVAKNIQYFGAGTRLSVL.

CDR3 DNA: TGTGCCAGCAGTGAATCAGGACCCGGGGGCAATCAGCCCCAGCATTTT. This codes for CASSESGPGGNQPQHF. This chain connects TRBV25-1 to TRBJ1-5; D unclear. The CDR3 covers 16 residues. Germline lookup yields CDR1 MGHDK and CDR2 SYGVNS. Between the trimmed V and J ends, which lost 1 base and 2 bases, there was a span of 12 bases.

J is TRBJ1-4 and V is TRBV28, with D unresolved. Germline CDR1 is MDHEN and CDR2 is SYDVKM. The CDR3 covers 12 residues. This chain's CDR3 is CCSGINNEKLFF. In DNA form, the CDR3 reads TGTTGTAGCGGGATTAATAATGAAAAACTGTTTTTT.

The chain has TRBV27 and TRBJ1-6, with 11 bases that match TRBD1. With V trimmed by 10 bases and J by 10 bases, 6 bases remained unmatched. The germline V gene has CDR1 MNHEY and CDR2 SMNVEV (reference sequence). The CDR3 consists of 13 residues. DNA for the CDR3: TGTGCCACCAGGACAGGGGGCGACTCACCCCTCCACTTT. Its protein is CATRTGGDSPLHF.